This TCR beta chain was retrieved from a study of regulatory T cells in long-lasting Graves disease (dated by TCRdb to about 2021). Regarding the study in general: To count as having persistent Graves' disease, a patient had to have received antithyroid drug treatment for over 5 years with TSH receptor autoantibodies remaining persistently positive. The study took place in China and was registered as a clinical trial. TCR sequencing covered 13 persistent and 20 or so newly diagnosed Graves' disease patients, some 35 samples in total. On average, persistent Graves' disease patients in the clinical cohort had been on antithyroid drugs for around ten years. Persistent Graves' disease patients were compared with newly diagnosed Graves' disease patients by peripheral blood TCR sequencing and RNA sequencing. The research as a whole found: Sequencing and analysis were limited to the TCR beta chain. TRBV28, TRBJ1-2 and TRBJ2-5 were preferentially used in persistent disease, while TRBV20-1 and TRBJ2-1 were favored in newly diagnosed disease. The study examined only peripheral blood because the primary lesion, thyroid tissue, could not be accessed. The authors acknowledged the small sample size as a limitation that may reduce accuracy. A larger number of public clonotypes was shared among persistent patients (around 3,000) than among newly diagnosed patients (more than 850). Persistent Graves' disease patients showed lower TCR Shannon entropy and fewer highly expanded clones than newly diagnosed patients, suggesting clonal expansion.

The CDR3 spans 15 residues, from the cysteine through the phenylalanine. Only CDR3 DNA is held: 45 bases, read in frame from base 1. Per the germline V gene (reference sequence), DFQATT is the CDR1 and SNEGSKA is the CDR2. Ends trimmed: V by 2 bases, J by 7 bases; bases unmatched to a gene: 10. The time point label, read with the paper, signifies: persistent/refractory GD, antithyroid drugs over 5 years with positive TRAb. For both TCR sequencing and RNA sequencing, RNA was extracted from PBMCs in TRIzol. The diagnosis of Graves' disease followed American Thyroid Association guidelines. Recruitment of patients was carried out at an endocrinology department in Xi'an, China. Each patient gave approximately 10 milliliters of peripheral blood, collected in an EDTA anticoagulant tube. Ficoll Paque Plus density gradient separation was used to isolate PBMCs, and no further T cell sorting was performed. RNA quality was checked with an Agilent 2100 Bioanalyzer and agarose gel, and concentration with a NanoDrop 2000.

Receptors were amplified or captured by multiplex PCR. The sequencer was an Illumina HiSeq 4000. iRepertoire HTBI primers and Arm-PCR amplification of CDR3 regions were used to construct TCR beta libraries. Before sequencing, the PCR products went through gel purification. The published analysis was carried out like this. Across samples, approximately 68 TRBV and 13 to 15 TRBJ segments were identified and used for gene usage analysis of CDR3 amino acid clonotypes. Filtered high-quality paired reads were merged into contigs using COPE and FqMerger. Contigs were aligned with BLAST to IMGT TRBV, TRBD and TRBJ reference genes, and CDR3 was defined per IMGT. Any clonotype with a frequency above 0.1% was counted as a highly expanded clone. Repertoire diversity was measured by Shannon entropy, and V-J evenness by the Gini coefficient. Public clonotypes were defined as clonotypes shared by more than one individual. Through fastp at Q25 and MiXCR, TCRdb rebuilt clones from the public reads, retaining in-frame beta chains. Rows are combined by CDR3 protein, so each entry shows the most common genes and DNA. None of the V and J calls come from the authors' own analysis; TCRdb made them. The sample records 500,000 to 800,000 distinct CDR3 sequences, around 30% of which are singletons. The ten most abundant clones make up about two fifths of the sample.

The sample holds a few counts of this clonotype. Its specific antigen is unknown. Per-nucleotide qualities are absent, and no much larger clonotype sits a single base away. Sequences were derived from peripheral blood mononuclear cells (PBMCs), sampled when the disease was refractory, from a patient treated with antithyroid drugs. Recombination linked TRBV20-1 to TRBJ1-4; 7 bases in the middle match TRBD1. This TCR was sampled from a female donor with Graves disease. The CDR3 in this case is CSARTQGSRSEKLFF. The DNA sequence is given as TGCAGTGCTAGAACACAGGGGAGTCGGAGTGAAAAACTGTTTTTT.